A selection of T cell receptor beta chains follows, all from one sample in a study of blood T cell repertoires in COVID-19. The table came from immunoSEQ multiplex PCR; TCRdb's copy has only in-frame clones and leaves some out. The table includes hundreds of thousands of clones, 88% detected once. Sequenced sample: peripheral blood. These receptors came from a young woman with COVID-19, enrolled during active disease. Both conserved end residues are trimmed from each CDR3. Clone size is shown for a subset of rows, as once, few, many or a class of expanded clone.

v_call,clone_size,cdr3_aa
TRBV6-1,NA,ASSDRTGLSPLH
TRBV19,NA,ASQYRQDNSPLH
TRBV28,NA,ASSLVDYTGELF
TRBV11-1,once,ASSAGGGGMNTEAF
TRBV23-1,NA,ASSQRQGAQNYGYT
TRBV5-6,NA,ASSLSYGEGEKLF
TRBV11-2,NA,ASSSYPTGLERSEQY
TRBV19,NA,ASSIGGSPLH
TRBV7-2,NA,ASSLGSGRGF
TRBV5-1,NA,ASIAENTDTQY
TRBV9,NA,ASSVTQGRGLGSPLH
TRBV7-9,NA,ASSSEQGETQY
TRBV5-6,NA,ASSVGQTSGANVLT
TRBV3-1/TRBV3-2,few,ASSQKGVRPEAF
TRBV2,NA,ASSSTEEAF
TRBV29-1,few,SVGPSGELGNEQF
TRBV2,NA,ASSFYRSRGGELF
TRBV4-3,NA,ASSQDTGTGGYNEQF
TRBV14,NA,ASSQGQNYGYT
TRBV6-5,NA,ASSLIGGGTDTQY
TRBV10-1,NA,ASSGQVDQPQH
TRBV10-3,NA,AISELGELF
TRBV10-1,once,ASSPWTGSYEQY
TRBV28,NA,ASSSPGGEAF
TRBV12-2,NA,ASRLGPGQGTYEQY
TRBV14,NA,ASSPWPYRGGYT
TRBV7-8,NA,ASSLSTSGRVADTQY
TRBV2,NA,ASSVGSGRVTGELF
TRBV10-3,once,AARQGNIQY
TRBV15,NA,ATSRDLGHEQF
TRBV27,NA,ASSSITEQY
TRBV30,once,ACRGGGYT
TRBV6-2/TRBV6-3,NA,ASSYSLWRDGFEGKEKLF
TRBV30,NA,AWSPDRDRAEETQY
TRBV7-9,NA,ASRSGQSYEQY
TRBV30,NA,AWGQGINQPQH
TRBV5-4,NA,ASSLGLGEF
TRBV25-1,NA,ASSEYLSGRVTGELF
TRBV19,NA,ASSIVREQGYEQY
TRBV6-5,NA,ASRRRAGSTDTQY
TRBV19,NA,ASSIGRRDEQF
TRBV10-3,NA,AISIRDSQETQY
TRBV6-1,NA,ASKKDSGRNEQF